One and the same sample provided the 3 T cell receptor beta chains below, sequenced in a study of CXCR3-negative and CXCR3-positive naive CD8 T cells. For these TCRs, the target antigens are not known. Study outcomes and limitations: Comparison of naive cells showed more hydrophobic TRB CDR3s in CXCR3-positive than in CXCR3-negative naive cells.

UMI-tagged TRB cDNA libraries were built via 5' RACE. TCRdb derives one entry per CDR3 protein from the 5' RACE reads, leaving out DNA. In all, the sample yields tens of thousands of distinct CDR3 sequences. The sample consisted of naive CXCR3+ CD8+ T cells from blood. Stated subset: CD45RO-CCR7+CD27+CD95- naive CD8+ T cells expressing CXCR3 (TNR3+). The receptors stem from a human donor in good health. Some clones in this sample may be carry-over from other donors' samples.

The rearrangement uses TRBV28 and TRBJ2-7; the TCRdb call, TRBD2, lacks DNA for checking. Germline CDR1 reads MDHEN; CDR2 reads SYDVKM. The CDR3 is made up of 16 amino acids. CDR3 amino acids: CASSLLFSGENYEQYF.

This chain uses TRBV6-5 with TRBJ2-7. CDR1 and CDR2 (germline): MNHEY, SVGAGI. The CDR3 is 13 amino acids. CDR3 amino acids: CASSYSDLYEQYF.

The J gene is TRBJ2-2, the V gene TRBV5-5. Germline V gene data show CDR1 as SGHKS and CDR2 as YYEKEE (reference sequence). This CDR3 region has 15 residues. CDR3 residues: CASSFAGTDTGELFF.